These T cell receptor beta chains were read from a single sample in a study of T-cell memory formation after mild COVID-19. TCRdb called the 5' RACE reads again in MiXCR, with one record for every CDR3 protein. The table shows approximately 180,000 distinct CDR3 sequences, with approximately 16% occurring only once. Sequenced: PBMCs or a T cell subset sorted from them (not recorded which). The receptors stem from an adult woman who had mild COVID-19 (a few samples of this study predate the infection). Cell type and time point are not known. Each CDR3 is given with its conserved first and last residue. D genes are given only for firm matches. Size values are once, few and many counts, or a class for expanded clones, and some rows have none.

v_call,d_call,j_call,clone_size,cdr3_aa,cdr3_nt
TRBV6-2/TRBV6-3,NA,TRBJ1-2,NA,CASRSENYGYTF,TGTGCCAGCCGGAGCGAAAACTATGGCTACACCTTC
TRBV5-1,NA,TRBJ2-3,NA,CASRPVAATDTQYF,TGCGCCAGCAGACCGGTGGCGGCCACAGATACGCAGTATTTT
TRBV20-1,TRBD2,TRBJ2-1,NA,CSAREWLAGHEQFF,TGCAGTGCTAGAGAATGGCTAGCGGGGCACGAGCAGTTCTTC
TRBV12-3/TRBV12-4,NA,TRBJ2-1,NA,CASSFPQGSRYNEQFF,TGTGCCAGCAGTTTTCCTCAGGGGTCCCGATACAATGAGCAGTTCTTC
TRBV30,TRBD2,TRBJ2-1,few,CAWGRGETYNEQFF,TGTGCCTGGGGACGGGGGGAAACCTACAATGAGCAGTTCTTC
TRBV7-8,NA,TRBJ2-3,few,CASSLRSRDRRTDTQYF,TGTGCCAGCAGCTTGCGTAGCAGGGACCGGAGAACAGATACGCAGTATTTT
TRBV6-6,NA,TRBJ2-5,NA,CASSYGLIQETQYF,TGTGCCAGCAGTTACGGGCTAATCCAAGAGACCCAGTACTTC
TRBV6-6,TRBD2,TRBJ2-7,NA,CASRLAGKYEQYF,TGTGCCAGCAGGCTAGCGGGGAAATACGAGCAGTACTTC
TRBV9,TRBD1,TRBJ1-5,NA,CASSGGQGYQPQHF,TGTGCCAGCAGCGGGGGACAGGGCTATCAGCCCCAGCATTTT
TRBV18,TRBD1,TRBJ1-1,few,CASSPPGQGRAFF,TGTGCCAGCTCACCTCCGGGACAGGGCCGAGCTTTCTTT
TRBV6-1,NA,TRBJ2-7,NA,CASTERWSRNRDYEQYF,TGTGCCAGCACCGAACGGTGGAGTAGGAACAGAGACTACGAGCAGTACTTC